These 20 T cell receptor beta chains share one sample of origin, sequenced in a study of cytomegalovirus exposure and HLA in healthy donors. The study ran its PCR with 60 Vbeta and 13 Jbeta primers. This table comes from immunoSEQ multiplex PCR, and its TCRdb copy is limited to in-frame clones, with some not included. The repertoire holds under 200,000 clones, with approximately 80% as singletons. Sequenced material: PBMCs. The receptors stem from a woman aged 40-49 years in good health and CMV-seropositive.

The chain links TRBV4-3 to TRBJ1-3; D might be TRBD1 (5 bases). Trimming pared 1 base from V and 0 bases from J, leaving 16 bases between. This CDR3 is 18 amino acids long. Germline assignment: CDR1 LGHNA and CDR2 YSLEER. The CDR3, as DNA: TGCGCCAGCAGCCAAGTAACAGTGGGGCTTTACTCTGGAAACACCATATATTTT. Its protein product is CASSQVTVGLYSGNTIYF.

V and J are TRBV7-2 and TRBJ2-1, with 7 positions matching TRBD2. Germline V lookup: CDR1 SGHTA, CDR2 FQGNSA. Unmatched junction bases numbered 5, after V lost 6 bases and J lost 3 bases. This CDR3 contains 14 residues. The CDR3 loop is CASSFTSDYNEQFF. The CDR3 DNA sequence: TGTGCCAGCAGTTTTACTAGCGACTACAATGAGCAGTTCTTC.

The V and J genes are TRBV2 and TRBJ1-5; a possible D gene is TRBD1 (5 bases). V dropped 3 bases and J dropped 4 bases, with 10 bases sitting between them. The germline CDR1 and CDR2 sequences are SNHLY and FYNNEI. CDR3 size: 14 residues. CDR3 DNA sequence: TGTGCCAGCAGTGAGGGGCCGCTAAATCAGCCCCAGCATTTT. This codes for CASSEGPLNQPQHF.

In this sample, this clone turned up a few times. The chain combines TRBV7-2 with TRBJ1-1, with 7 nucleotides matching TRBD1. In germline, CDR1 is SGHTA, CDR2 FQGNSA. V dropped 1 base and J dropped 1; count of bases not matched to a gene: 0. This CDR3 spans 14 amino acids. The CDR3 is CASSLGDRNTEAFF. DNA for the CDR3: TGTGCCAGCAGCTTAGGGGACAGGAACACTGAAGCTTTCTTT.

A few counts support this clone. The CDR3 DNA reads as TGTGCCAGCAGCCACTCAGGGGTGGGCCAGCCCCAGCATTTT. Its translation is CASSHSGVGQPQHF. This chain links TRBV14 with TRBJ1-5; a weak D match, TRBD1 (6 bases). The CDR3 is made up of 14 amino acids. Germline-derived CDR1 and CDR2 are SGHDN and FVKESK. Trimming took 3 bases from V and 7 from J, leaving 13 bases between them.

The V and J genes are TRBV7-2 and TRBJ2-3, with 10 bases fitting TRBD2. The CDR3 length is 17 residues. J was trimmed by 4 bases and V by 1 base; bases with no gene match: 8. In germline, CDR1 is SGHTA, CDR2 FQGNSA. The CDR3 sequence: CASSLVLSGGMADTQYF. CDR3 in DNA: TGTGCCAGCAGCTTAGTCCTTAGCGGGGGGATGGCAGATACGCAGTATTTT.

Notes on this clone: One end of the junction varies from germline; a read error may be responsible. The CDR3 sequence is CSSSEAGGALSYEQYF. In DNA form, the CDR3 reads TGTTCCAGCAGTGAGGCGGGGGGGGCACTCTCCTACGAGCAGTACTTC. This rearrangement joins TRBV7-9 to TRBJ2-7, with TRBD2 matching over 9 bases. The CDR3 consists of 16 residues. Germline CDR1 reads SEHNR; CDR2 reads FQNEAQ (reference sequence).

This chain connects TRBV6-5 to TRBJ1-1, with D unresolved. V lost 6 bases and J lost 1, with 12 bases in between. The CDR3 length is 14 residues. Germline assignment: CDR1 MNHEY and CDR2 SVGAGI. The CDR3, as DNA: TGTGCCAGCAGGCCCCGGGATCCGAACACTGAAGCTTTCTTT. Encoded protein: CASRPRDPNTEAFF.

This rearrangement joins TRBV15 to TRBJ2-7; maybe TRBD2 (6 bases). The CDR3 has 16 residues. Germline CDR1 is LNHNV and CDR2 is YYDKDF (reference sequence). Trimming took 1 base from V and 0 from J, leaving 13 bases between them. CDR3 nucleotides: TGTGCCACCAGCAGAGGAGACGGACTAAGCTCCTACGAGCAGTACTTC. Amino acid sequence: CATSRGDGLSSYEQYF. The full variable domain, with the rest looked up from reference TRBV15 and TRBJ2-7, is DAMVIQNPRYQVTQFGKPVTLSCSQTLNHNVMYWYQQKSSQAPKLLFHYYDKDFNNEADTPDNFQSRRPNTSFCFLDIRSPGLGDTAMYLCATSRGDGLSSYEQYFGPGTRLTVT.

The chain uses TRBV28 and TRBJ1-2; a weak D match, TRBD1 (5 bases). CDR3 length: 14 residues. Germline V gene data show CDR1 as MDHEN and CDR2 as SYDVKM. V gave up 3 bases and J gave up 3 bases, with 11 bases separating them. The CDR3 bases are TGTGCCAGCAGTTTCGGGGGTGCTGACTATGGCTACACCTTC. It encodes CASSFGGADYGYTF.

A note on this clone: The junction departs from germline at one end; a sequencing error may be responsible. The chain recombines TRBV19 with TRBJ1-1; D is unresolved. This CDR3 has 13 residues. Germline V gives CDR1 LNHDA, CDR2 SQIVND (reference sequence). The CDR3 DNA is TGTGCCTGTAGTCGGGATATGAACACTGAAGCTTTCTTT. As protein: CACSRDMNTEAFF.

In DNA, the CDR3 is TGTGCCAGCAGCAAAGCCGGGACTAGCGGCTACGAGCAGTACTTC. Translation gives CASSKAGTSGYEQYF. This rearrangement joins TRBV21-1 to TRBJ2-7; TRBD2, the D gene given by the table, was not confirmed from the DNA. TRBV21-1 represents a pseudogene. The CDR3 runs 15 residues.

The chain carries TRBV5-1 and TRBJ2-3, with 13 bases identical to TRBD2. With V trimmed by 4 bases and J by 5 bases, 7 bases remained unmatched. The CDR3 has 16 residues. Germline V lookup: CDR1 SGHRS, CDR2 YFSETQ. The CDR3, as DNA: TGCGCCAGCAGCCCGCGGACTAGCGGGGGAGGAGATACGCAGTATTTT. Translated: CASSPRTSGGGDTQYF.

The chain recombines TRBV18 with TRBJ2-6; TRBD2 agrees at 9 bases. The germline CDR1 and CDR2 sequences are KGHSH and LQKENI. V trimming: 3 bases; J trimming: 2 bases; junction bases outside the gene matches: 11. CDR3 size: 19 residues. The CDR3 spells CASSPIAGVGEAGANVLTF. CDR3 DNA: TGTGCCAGCTCACCGATAGCGGGAGTAGGCGAGGCTGGGGCCAACGTCCTGACTTTC.

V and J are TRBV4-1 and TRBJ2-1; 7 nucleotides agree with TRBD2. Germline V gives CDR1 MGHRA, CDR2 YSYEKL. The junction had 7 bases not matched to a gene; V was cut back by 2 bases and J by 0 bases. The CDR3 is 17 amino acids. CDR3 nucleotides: TGCGCCAGCAGCCAAAGGGGAGGGGCCACCTCCTACAATGAGCAGTTCTTC. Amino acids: CASSQRGGATSYNEQFF.

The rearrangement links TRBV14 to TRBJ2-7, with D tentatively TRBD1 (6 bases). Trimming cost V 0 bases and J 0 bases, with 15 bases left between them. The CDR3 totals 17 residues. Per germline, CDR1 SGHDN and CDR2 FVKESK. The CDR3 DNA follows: TGTGCCAGCAGCCAAGATGCAGGGGCAAAAGGCTCCTACGAGCAGTACTTC. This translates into CASSQDAGAKGSYEQYF.

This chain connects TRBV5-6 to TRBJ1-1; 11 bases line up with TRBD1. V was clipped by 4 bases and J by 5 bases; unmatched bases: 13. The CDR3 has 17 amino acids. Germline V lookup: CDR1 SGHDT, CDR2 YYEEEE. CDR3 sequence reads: CASSVGTGGVFGTEAFF. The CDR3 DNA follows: TGTGCCAGCAGCGTCGGGACAGGGGGAGTATTTGGGACTGAAGCTTTCTTT.

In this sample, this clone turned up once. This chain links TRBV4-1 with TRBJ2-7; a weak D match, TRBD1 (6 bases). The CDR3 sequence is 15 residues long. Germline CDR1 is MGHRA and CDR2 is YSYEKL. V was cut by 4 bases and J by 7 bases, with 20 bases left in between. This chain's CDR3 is CASSPFQGKMGEQYF. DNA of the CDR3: TGCGCCAGCAGCCCATTCCAGGGGAAAATGGGAGAGCAGTACTTC.

The CDR3 region is CAIRGDLSSYEQYF. DNA of the CDR3: TGTGCCATCAGGGGGGACTTAAGCTCCTACGAGCAGTACTTC. This chain joins TRBV10-3 and TRBJ2-7; possibly TRBD2 for D (6 bases). Germline lookup yields CDR1 ENHRY and CDR2 SYGVKD. This CDR3 spans 14 amino acids. V was pared by 6 bases and J by 0 bases, with 12 bases between.

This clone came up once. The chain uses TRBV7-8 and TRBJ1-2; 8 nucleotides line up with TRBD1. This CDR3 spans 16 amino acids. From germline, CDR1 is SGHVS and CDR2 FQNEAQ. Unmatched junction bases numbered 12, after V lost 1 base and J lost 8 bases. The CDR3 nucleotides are TGTGCCAGCAGCTTAGGCACCCGGACAGGGCGAAAAGGCTACACCTTC. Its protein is CASSLGTRTGRKGYTF. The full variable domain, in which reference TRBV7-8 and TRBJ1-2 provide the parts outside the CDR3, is GAGVSQSPRYKVAKRGQDVALRCDPISGHVSLFWYQQALGQGPEFLTYFQNEAQLDKSGLPSDRFFAERPEGSVSTLKIQRTQQEDSAVYLCASSLGTRTGRKGYTFGSGTRLTVV.